This T cell receptor (beta chain) was observed in a study of T-cell reconstitution after alpha-beta-depleted transplantation in children (dated by TCRdb to the mid-2010s). For context, the study as a whole: Using TCR repertoire profiling, the study quantitatively followed how T-cell immune reconstitution unfolded in children after TCRalphabeta/CD19-depleted allogeneic hematopoietic cell transplantation.

This clonotype was seen ten or more times. Its antigen remains undetermined. Nothing much larger sits one base from this clone, and base qualities are not available. Receptor libraries were prepared by PCR. Reads for this sample came from an Illumina HiSeq 2500. TCR libraries were prepared with molecular barcoding, using unique molecular identifiers to normalize TCRbeta repertoire quantification. TCRdb applied fastp at Q25 and MiXCR to the public reads, then kept only in-frame beta chains. Each entry merges the rows of one CDR3 protein and shows their most common DNA and genes. The sample profile shows 300,000 to 400,000 distinct CDR3 sequences; about 14% of them were found once. About 4.5% of the sample goes to the ten largest clones. V and J are trimmed by 6 bases and 8 bases, and the gene matches miss 11 bases of the junction. The cysteine opens and the phenylalanine closes a CDR3 of 15 amino acids. CDR3 DNA only is kept here, 45 bases in frame from base 1.

This sequence was found in a human donor who donated a stem cell graft to a child with Fanconi anemia. The chain couples TRBV12-3 or TRBV12-4 to TRBJ1-2, with 11 bases matching TRBD1. The source material was PBMCs, sampled from the stem cell graft. The CDR3 protein sequence reads: CASSPTPDRGRGYTF. The nucleotide sequence reads as follows: TGTGCCAGCAGCCCCACCCCGGACAGGGGGCGAGGCTACACCTTC.